This T cell receptor beta chain was identified during a study of naive and memory T cell subsets. Study observations and caveats: Naive repertoires, especially CD8, held a few larger clonotypes, possibly memory cells re-expressing CD45RA. Over 85% of naive TCR sequences appeared only once, unlike memory subsets.

On this clonotype: Its target is unknown.

Alpha and beta libraries were amplified separately from the second PCR onward. Cells stained for CD3, CD4, CD8, CD45RA, CD27 and viability were sorted into four CD45RA/CD27 subsets. Both TRBC1 and TRBC2 were covered by a beta constant-region primer of two equimolar oligonucleotides. TCRdb used MiXCR to reprocess the UMI-ligation and nested PCR reads, holding one entry per CDR3 protein. The sample includes around 160,000 distinct CDR3 sequences, more than 15% seen only once; the top ten take 0.14%. Sample: naive CD4+ T cells from blood. The receptor comes from a human donor in good health.

The CDR3 nucleotides read TGTGCCAGCAGCTCTATCCTGGACACCGGGACTAGCGGGAGGGATGGTACGCAGTATTTT. It yields the protein CASSSILDTGTSGRDGTQYF. This sequence joins TRBV7-2 and TRBJ2-3; 16 positions match TRBD2. This CDR3 region has 20 residues. Germline CDR1 is SGHTA and CDR2 is FQGNSA. V lost 4 bases and J lost 8; bases outside the gene matches: 18.